This T cell receptor beta chain was captured by sequencing in a study of blood T cell repertoires in COVID-19. Seattle participants joined during active infection and were tracked over time. The CDR3 length is 13 residues. V gave up 1 base and J gave up 4 bases, with 7 bases separating them. The germline CDR1 and CDR2 sequences are SEHNR and FQNEAQ (reference sequence). Original methodology: Amplification from reference gene primers served as the basis for estimated nucleated cell counts. Sequenced by immunoSEQ multiplex PCR; TCRdb stores in-frame clones only, minus some. V, J and clone size reflect that table, while D and trimming were determined from the DNA. The repertoire holds hundreds of thousands of clones, with roughly four fifths as singletons. This clone was observed a handful of times.

Sequenced material: peripheral blood. This sequence was found in a woman aged 80 or over with COVID-19, enrolled during active disease. The V call is TRBV7-9, the J call TRBJ1-2, with D unclear. CDR3 sequence reads: CASSLEVAYGYTF. The CDR3 DNA reads TGTGCCAGCAGCTTAGAGGTAGCCTATGGCTACACCTTC.